This TCR beta chain derives from a study of spatial heterogeneity in lung cancer. Across the study: Mean representation of each unique TCR and UMI combination in the raw reads exceeded ten occurrences.

Study observations and caveats: Ubiquitous expanded tumor TCRs were observed in blood more at resection than follow-up.

TCRdb itself ran the 5' RACE reads through MiXCR, one entry per CDR3 protein. The repertoire has fewer than 20,000 distinct CDR3 sequences, under 20% of them found once; the top ten carry 11% to 15%. Ten or more counts support this clonotype. Its cognate antigen is unknown. The CDR3 is 14 amino acids. Germline V gene lookup returns CDR1 SGHAT and CDR2 FQNNGV. Trimming shortened V by 3 bases and J by 3 bases, and 11 bases separated the two germline ends. As to time point: sample taken at primary tumor resection. TCRs were sequenced from unsorted whole RNA of tumor, nontumor lung or PBMC. The donors were fewer than 80 patients with non-small cell lung cancer that was early-stage and untreated.

The sequence came from a male donor with early-stage non-small cell lung cancer. Sequences were derived from PBMCs, sampled at surgery. The chain uses TRBV11-2 and TRBJ2-5; D may be TRBD2 (7 bases). The CDR3 bases are TGTGCCAGCAGCTTTTGGGGGGGCGAAGAGACCCAGTACTTC. It yields the protein CASSFWGGEETQYF.